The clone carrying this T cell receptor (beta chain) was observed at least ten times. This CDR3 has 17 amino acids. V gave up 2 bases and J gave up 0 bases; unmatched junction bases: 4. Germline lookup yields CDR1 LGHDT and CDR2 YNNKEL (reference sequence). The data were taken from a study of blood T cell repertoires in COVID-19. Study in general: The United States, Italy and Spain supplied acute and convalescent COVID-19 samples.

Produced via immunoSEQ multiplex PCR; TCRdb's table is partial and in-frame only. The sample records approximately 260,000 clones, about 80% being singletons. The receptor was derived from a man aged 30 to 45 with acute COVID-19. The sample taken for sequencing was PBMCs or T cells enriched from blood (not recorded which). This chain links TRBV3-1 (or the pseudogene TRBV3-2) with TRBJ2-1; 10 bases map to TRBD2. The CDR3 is CASSQRTSGISYNEQFF. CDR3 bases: TGTGCCAGCAGCCAACGCACTAGCGGGATCTCCTACAATGAGCAGTTCTTC.